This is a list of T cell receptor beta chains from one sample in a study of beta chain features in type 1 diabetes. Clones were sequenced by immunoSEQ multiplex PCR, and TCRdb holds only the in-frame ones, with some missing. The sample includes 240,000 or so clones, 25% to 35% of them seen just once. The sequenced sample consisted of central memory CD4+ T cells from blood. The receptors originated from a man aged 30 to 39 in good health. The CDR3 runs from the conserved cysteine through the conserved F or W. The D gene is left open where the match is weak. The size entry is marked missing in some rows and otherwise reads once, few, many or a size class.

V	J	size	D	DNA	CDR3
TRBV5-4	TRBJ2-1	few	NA	TGTGCCAGCGGCTCGGGGGGCTCCTCCTACAATGAGCAGTTCTTC	CASGSGGSSYNEQFF
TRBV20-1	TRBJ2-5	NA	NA	TGCAGTGCCAAACAAGAGACCCAGTACTTC	CSAKQETQYF
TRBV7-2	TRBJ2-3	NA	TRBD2	TGTGCCAGCAGCTTAGAAGGGACTAGCGGGGGGGCGGCTACGCAGTATTTT	CASSLEGTSGGAATQYF
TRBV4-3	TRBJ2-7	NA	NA	TGCGCCAGCAGCCAAGCGTGGCAGGGTGTTGGTTACGAGCAGTACTTC	CASSQAWQGVGYEQYF
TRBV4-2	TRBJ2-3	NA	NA	TGTGCCAGCAGCCGGGGGGAGACGGGGGATACGCAGTATTTT	CASSRGETGDTQYF
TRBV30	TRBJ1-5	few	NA	TGTGCCTGGAGTTCCGACAGCAATCAGCCCCAGCATTTT	CAWSSDSNQPQHF
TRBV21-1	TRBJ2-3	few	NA	TGTGCCAGCAGGACAGGGGAGCCGGCAGATACGCAGTATTTT	CASRTGEPADTQYF
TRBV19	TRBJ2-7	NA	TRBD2	TGTGCCAGTAGGCCACATCCTAGCGGGAGTATATACGAGCAGTACTTC	CASRPHPSGSIYEQYF
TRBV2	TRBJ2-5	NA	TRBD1	TGTGCCAGCAACCCCACTTTAGTCGGACAGGACCAAGAGACCCAGTACTTC	CASNPTLVGQDQETQYF
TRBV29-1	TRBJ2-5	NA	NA	TGCAGCGTTGAGGAGGGGTGGGAAGAGACCCAGTACTTC	CSVEEGWEETQYF
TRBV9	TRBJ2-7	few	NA	TGTGCCAGCAGCGTACCCTCCTCCTACGAGCAGTACTTC	CASSVPSSYEQYF
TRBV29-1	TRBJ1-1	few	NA	TGCAGCGTTGTCAGGGCGGTAAACACTGAAGCTTTCTTT	CSVVRAVNTEAFF
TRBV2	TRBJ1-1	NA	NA	TGTGCCAGCAGTGAAATGGCAGGGGCGGCCACTGAAGCTTTCTTT	CASSEMAGAATEAFF
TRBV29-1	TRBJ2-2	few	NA	TGCAGCGCTTACCGGGAACAGGCAGACACCGGGGAGCTGTTTTTT	CSAYREQADTGELFF
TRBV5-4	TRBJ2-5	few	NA	TGTGCCAGCAGCGCGGGACAGACGGGAGAGACCCAGTACTTC	CASSAGQTGETQYF
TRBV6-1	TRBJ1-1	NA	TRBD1	TGTGCCAGCATGCTCGGGACAGGAGGGAGCACTGAAGCTTTCTTT	CASMLGTGGSTEAFF
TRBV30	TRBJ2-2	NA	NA	TGTGCCTGGAATGACGCCCTGGGGGAGCTGTTTTTT	CAWNDALGELFF
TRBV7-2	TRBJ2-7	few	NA	TGTGCCAGCAGCTCATTAATCTACGAGCAGTACTTC	CASSSLIYEQYF
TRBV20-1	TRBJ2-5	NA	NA	TGCAGTGTCCCATACAAGGAGACCCAGTACTTC	CSVPYKETQYF
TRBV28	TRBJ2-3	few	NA	TGTGCCGCAGGTGAAGCTAGCACAGATACGCAGTATTTT	CAAGEASTDTQYF
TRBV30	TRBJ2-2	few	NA	TGTGCCTGGAGCAAGGGGGATAGCACCGGGGAGCTGTTTTTT	CAWSKGDSTGELFF
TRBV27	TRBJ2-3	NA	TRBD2	TGTGCCAGCAGCCCCAGGTGGGGGGAGGGTACGCAGTATTTT	CASSPRWGEGTQYF
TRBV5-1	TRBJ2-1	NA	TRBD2	TGCGCCAGCAGCGCGAACCTAGCGGGAGGTGAGCAGTTCTTC	CASSANLAGGEQFF
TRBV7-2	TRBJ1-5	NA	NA	TGTGCCAGCAGCTTCCTGGGGAGTAATCAGCCCCAGCATTTT	CASSFLGSNQPQHF
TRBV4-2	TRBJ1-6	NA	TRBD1	TGTGCCAGCAGCCAGGAACAGGGGTCGAATTCACCCCTCCACTTT	CASSQEQGSNSPLHF
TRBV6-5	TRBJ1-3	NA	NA	TGTGCCAGCAGTGAGCACGGCTACACCATATATTTT	CASSEHGYTIYF
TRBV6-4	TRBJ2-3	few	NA	TGTGCCAGCAGCGCCATGGCAGGGGATACGCAGTATTTT	CASSAMAGDTQYF
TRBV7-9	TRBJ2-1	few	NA	TGTGCCAGCAGCTTAGGCTACTCAGGGAACGAGCAGTTCTTC	CASSLGYSGNEQFF
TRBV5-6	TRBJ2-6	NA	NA	TGTGCCAGCAGCGCCTCTAGGTCTGGGGCCAACGTCCTGACTTTC	CASSASRSGANVLTF
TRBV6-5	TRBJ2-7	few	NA	TGTGCCTGCGGGACAGACAACCACCCCTACGAGCAGTACTTC	CACGTDNHPYEQYF
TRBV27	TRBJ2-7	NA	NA	TGTGCCAGCAGTTTATATCCCAAGGTCGGGCAGAAGCTCGGCGAGCAGTACTTC	CASSLYPKVGQKLGEQYF
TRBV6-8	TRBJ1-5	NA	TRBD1	TGTGCCAGCAGTTACTCCACTATGACAGGGCCCCAGCCCCAGCATTTT	CASSYSTMTGPQPQHF
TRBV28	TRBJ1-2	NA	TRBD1	TGTGCCAGCATTACTCAGGGGGTTGGCTACACCTTC	CASITQGVGYTF
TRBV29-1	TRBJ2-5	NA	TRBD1	TGCAGCGTCGCAGGACAGGCGGAGACCCAGTACTTC	CSVAGQAETQYF
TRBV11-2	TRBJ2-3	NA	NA	TGTGCCAGCAGCTTAGCTAGGTTCGGTACGCAGTATTTT	CASSLARFGTQYF
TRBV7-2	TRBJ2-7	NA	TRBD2	TGTGCCAGCAGCTCCAGCGGGATCCAAGGCTACGAGCAGTACTTC	CASSSSGIQGYEQYF
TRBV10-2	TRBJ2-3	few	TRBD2	TGCGCCAGCAGCTCTCGAGCGGGAGGGCCAGGGGATACGCAGTATTTT	CASSSRAGGPGDTQYF
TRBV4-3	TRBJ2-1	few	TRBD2	TGCGCCAGCAGCCAAGATCGTAGCGGGAGTAGGGAGCAGTTCTTC	CASSQDRSGSREQFF
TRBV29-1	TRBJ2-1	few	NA	TGCAGCGTTGGGGACTCCAGCTCCTACAATGAGCAGTTCTTC	CSVGDSSSYNEQFF
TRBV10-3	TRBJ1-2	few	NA	TGTGCCATCACCCTGGACCTCAACTATGGCTACACCTTC	CAITLDLNYGYTF
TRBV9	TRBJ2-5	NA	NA	TGTGCCAGCAGCCCCGCACTTCAAGAGACCCAGTACTTC	CASSPALQETQYF
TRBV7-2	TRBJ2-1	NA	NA	TGTGCCAGCAGCCTAATCAAGCGCGAGCAGTTCTTC	CASSLIKREQFF
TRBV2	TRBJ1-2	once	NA	TGTGCCAGCAGTGTAGCAAGTCGCTATGGCTACACCTTC	CASSVASRYGYTF
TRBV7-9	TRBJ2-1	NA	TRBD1	TGTGCCAGCAGCCCGGGACAGTTCAATGAGCAGTTCTTC	CASSPGQFNEQFF
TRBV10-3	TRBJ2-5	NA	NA	TGTGCCATCAGTGAGTCGACTCGGGAACAGTACTTC	CAISESTREQYF
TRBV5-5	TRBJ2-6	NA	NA	TGTGCCAGCAGCTTGCTGGCGACGGGGGCCAACGTCCTGACTTTC	CASSLLATGANVLTF
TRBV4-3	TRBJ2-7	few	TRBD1	TGCGCCAGCAGCCAATCCGCCGGGACAGGGAGAAGCGAGCAGTACTTC	CASSQSAGTGRSEQYF
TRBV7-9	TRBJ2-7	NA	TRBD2	TGTGCCAGCAGCTTAATAGGGACTAGCGGCTACGAGCAGTACTTC	CASSLIGTSGYEQYF
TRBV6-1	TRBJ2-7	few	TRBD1	TGTGCCAGCAGTGAAGCGCTGGACAGGGACTACGAGCAGTACTTC	CASSEALDRDYEQYF
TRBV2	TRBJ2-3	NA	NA	TGTGCCAGCAGTGTCGGTAGCGGTAACACAGATACGCAGTATTTT	CASSVGSGNTDTQYF
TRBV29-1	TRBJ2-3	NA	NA	TGCAGCGTTCTAGGGGGACAAGCCGCTCATGGTACGCAGTATTTT	CSVLGGQAAHGTQYF